This paragraph reports one T cell receptor beta chain. The antigen is undetermined. Losses at the gene ends were 6 bases for V and 6 bases for J; bases not matched to a gene: 5. CDR3 length: 12 amino acids. From germline, CDR1 is ENHRY and CDR2 SYGVKD. The data are from a study of cytomegalovirus exposure and HLA in healthy donors. Study conclusions and caveats: Within an earlier analysis, most TCR beta V segments proved productive either about 87% or about 30% of the time. Accurate prediction of HLA-A and HLA-B alleles (for most subjects) was reportedly achieved from TCR beta sequences. Available immune exposure information covered CMV serostatus only.

It was with 60 Vbeta and 13 Jbeta primers that the PCR ran. Some clones are missing from TCRdb's copy, which holds only in-frame ones; the method was immunoSEQ multiplex PCR. The sample has 150,000 or so clones, about 65% seen once. The sequence was obtained from a man aged 40-49 years in good health and CMV-seropositive. Sequencing input: PBMCs. V is TRBV10-3 and J is TRBJ2-7; 7 bases map to TRBD1. The CDR3 nucleotides read TGTGCCATCAGCCTAGGACAGGTCGAGCAGTACTTC. It codes for CAISLGQVEQYF.